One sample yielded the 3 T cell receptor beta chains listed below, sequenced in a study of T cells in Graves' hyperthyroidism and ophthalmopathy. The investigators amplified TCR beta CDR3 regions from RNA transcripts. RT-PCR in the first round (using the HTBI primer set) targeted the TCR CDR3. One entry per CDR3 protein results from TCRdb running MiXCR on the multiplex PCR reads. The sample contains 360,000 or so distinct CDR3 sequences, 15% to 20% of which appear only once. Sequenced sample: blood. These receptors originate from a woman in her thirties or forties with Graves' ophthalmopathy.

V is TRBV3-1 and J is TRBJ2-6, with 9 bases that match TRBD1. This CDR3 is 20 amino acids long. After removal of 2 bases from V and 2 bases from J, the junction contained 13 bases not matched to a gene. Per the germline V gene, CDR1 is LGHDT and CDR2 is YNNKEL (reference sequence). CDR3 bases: TGTGCCAGCAGCCAATACACGGGACAGGGCTTTTCAACTGGGGCCAACGTCCTGACTTTC. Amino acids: CASSQYTGQGFSTGANVLTF.

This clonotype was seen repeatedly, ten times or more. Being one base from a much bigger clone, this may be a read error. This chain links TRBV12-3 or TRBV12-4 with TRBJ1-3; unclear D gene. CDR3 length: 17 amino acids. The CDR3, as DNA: TGTGCCAGCAGTTTATCCGTTGGCAGCAGCTCTGGAGACACCATATATTTT. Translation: CASSLSVGSSSGDTIYF.

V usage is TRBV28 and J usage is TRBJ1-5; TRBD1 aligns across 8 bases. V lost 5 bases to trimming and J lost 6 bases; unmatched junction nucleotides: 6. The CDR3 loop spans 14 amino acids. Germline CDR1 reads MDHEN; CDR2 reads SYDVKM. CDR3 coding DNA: TGTGCCAGCAGTGCTACAGGGGGAGGTCAGCCCCAGCATTTT. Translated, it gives CASSATGGGQPQHF.